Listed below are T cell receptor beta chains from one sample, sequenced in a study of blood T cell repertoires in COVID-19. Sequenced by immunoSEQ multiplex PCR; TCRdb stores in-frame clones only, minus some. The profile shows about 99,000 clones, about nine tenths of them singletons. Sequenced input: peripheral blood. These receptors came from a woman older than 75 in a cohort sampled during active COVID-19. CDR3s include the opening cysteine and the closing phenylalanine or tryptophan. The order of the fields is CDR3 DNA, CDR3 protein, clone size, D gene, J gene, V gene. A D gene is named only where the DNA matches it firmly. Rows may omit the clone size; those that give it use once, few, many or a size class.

cdr3_nt: TGTGCCAGCAGCCCGTACTGGACGGGAACGGGGGAGCAGTACTTC
cdr3_aa: CASSPYWTGTGEQYF
clone_size: .
d_call: .
j_call: TRBJ2-7
v_call: TRBV11-2

cdr3_nt: TGCGCCAGCAGCCATGCAATAGGACAGGGAAACTATGGCTACACCTTC
cdr3_aa: CASSHAIGQGNYGYTF
clone_size: .
d_call: TRBD1
j_call: TRBJ1-2
v_call: TRBV5-1

cdr3_nt: TGTGCCAGCAGCTACGGGACAGGGAATGAAAAACTGTTTTTT
cdr3_aa: CASSYGTGNEKLFF
clone_size: .
d_call: TRBD1
j_call: TRBJ1-4
v_call: TRBV11-2

cdr3_nt: TGTGCCAGCAGCCAAGCCGGGACAACCTCCTACGAGCAGTACTTC
cdr3_aa: CASSQAGTTSYEQYF
clone_size: .
d_call: .
j_call: TRBJ2-7
v_call: TRBV3-1/TRBV3-2

cdr3_nt: TGTGCCAGTAGTTCTTTTCCGGGACACGCAACTAATGAAAAACTGTTTTTT
cdr3_aa: CASSSFPGHATNEKLFF
clone_size: .
d_call: .
j_call: TRBJ1-4
v_call: TRBV19

cdr3_nt: TGTGCCAGCTCACCAGTAGGGGACTACGAGCAGTACTTC
cdr3_aa: CASSPVGDYEQYF
clone_size: .
d_call: .
j_call: TRBJ2-7
v_call: TRBV18

cdr3_nt: TGTGCCATCAGTGAACCGCTACAGGGACGGCAAGAGACCCAGTACTTC
cdr3_aa: CAISEPLQGRQETQYF
clone_size: .
d_call: .
j_call: TRBJ2-5
v_call: TRBV10-3

cdr3_nt: TGTGCCACCAGTGAACGCCATGGAGGCAATCAGCCCCAGCATTTT
cdr3_aa: CATSERHGGNQPQHF
clone_size: .
d_call: .
j_call: TRBJ1-5
v_call: TRBV24-1

cdr3_nt: TGTGCCAGCTCATCAACGGTGCGGCGGGAGGAGGAAGATACGCAGTATTTT
cdr3_aa: CASSSTVRREEEDTQYF
clone_size: .
d_call: TRBD2
j_call: TRBJ2-3
v_call: TRBV18

cdr3_nt: TGCGCCAGCAGCTTGGACCGACAGGGGGCGACCTACGAGCAGTACTTC
cdr3_aa: CASSLDRQGATYEQYF
clone_size: .
d_call: TRBD1
j_call: TRBJ2-7
v_call: TRBV5-1

cdr3_nt: TGCGCCAGCAGCCCCGGGGGGCCTAGCAATCAGCCCCAGCATTTT
cdr3_aa: CASSPGGPSNQPQHF
clone_size: .
d_call: .
j_call: TRBJ1-5
v_call: TRBV5-1

cdr3_nt: TGTGCCAGCAGTTTAGGGGGGGCTGGGGGAAACACCATATATTTT
cdr3_aa: CASSLGGAGGNTIYF
clone_size: few
d_call: .
j_call: TRBJ1-3
v_call: TRBV28

cdr3_nt: TGTGCCAGCAGCCCAGTACAGGGGGAAGAAAAACTGTTTTTT
cdr3_aa: CASSPVQGEEKLFF
clone_size: .
d_call: TRBD1
j_call: TRBJ1-4
v_call: TRBV7-9

cdr3_nt: TGTGCCAGCAACAGGGGGCTGAGGGAGACCCAGTACTTC
cdr3_aa: CASNRGLRETQYF
clone_size: .
d_call: TRBD1
j_call: TRBJ2-5
v_call: TRBV19

cdr3_nt: TGTGCCAGCAGCCTCACAGGTACTGGAAACACCATATATTTT
cdr3_aa: CASSLTGTGNTIYF
clone_size: .
d_call: .
j_call: TRBJ1-3
v_call: TRBV6-2/TRBV6-3

cdr3_nt: TGTGCCAGCAGTTTAAGGGGCTGGAACACTGAAGCTTTCTTT
cdr3_aa: CASSLRGWNTEAFF
clone_size: .
d_call: .
j_call: TRBJ1-1
v_call: TRBV27

cdr3_nt: TGTGCCAGCAGCTCGGCGGGACAGGGAAATGAAAAACTGTTTTTT
cdr3_aa: CASSSAGQGNEKLFF
clone_size: .
d_call: TRBD1
j_call: TRBJ1-4
v_call: TRBV7-6

cdr3_nt: TGTGCCAGCAGCGGCCGGGTCACTTCAGATACGCAGTATTTT
cdr3_aa: CASSGRVTSDTQYF
clone_size: few
d_call: .
j_call: TRBJ2-3
v_call: TRBV21-1

cdr3_nt: TGCGCCAGCAGCTTGCTATACGCGAGCTCCTACGAGCAGTACTTC
cdr3_aa: CASSLLYASSYEQYF
clone_size: .
d_call: .
j_call: TRBJ2-7
v_call: TRBV5-1

cdr3_nt: TGTGCCACCAGTCCAGGGGGCATAGCAGCAGATACGCAGTATTTT
cdr3_aa: CATSPGGIAADTQYF
clone_size: .
d_call: TRBD1
j_call: TRBJ2-3
v_call: TRBV24-1

cdr3_nt: TGTGCCAGCAGCTTAAGGACTAGCGGGAGGGCCGGGGAGACCCAGTACTTC
cdr3_aa: CASSLRTSGRAGETQYF
clone_size: .
d_call: TRBD2
j_call: TRBJ2-5
v_call: TRBV5-6

cdr3_nt: TGTGCCAGCAGCGGACAGTCCGGAAACTATGGCTACACCTTC
cdr3_aa: CASSGQSGNYGYTF
clone_size: .
d_call: .
j_call: TRBJ1-2
v_call: TRBV2

cdr3_nt: TGTGCCAGCAAACGGGTTACTGAAAAACTGTTTTTT
cdr3_aa: CASKRVTEKLFF
clone_size: .
d_call: .
j_call: TRBJ1-4
v_call: TRBV28

cdr3_nt: TGTGCCAGCAGCGGAGGACAGATTTTAGCGGGGGGCCTCTACAATGAGCAGTTCTTC
cdr3_aa: CASSGGQILAGGLYNEQFF
clone_size: .
d_call: TRBD2
j_call: TRBJ2-1
v_call: TRBV5-4

cdr3_nt: TGTGCCACCAGTGATTTTGGCCCCGGGGAGACCCAGTACTTC
cdr3_aa: CATSDFGPGETQYF
clone_size: .
d_call: .
j_call: TRBJ2-5
v_call: TRBV24-1

cdr3_nt: TGTGCCATATACAGGGGCCCTAACCTTGGCTACACCTTC
cdr3_aa: CAIYRGPNLGYTF
clone_size: .
d_call: TRBD1
j_call: TRBJ1-2
v_call: TRBV27

cdr3_nt: TGTGCCAGCAGCTCGTCTTGGGGGACAGGGACAGATACGCAGTATTTT
cdr3_aa: CASSSSWGTGTDTQYF
clone_size: .
d_call: TRBD1
j_call: TRBJ2-3
v_call: TRBV7-8

cdr3_nt: TGTGCCAGCAGCACGGGACAGAGCGGCAATCAGCCCCAGCATTTT
cdr3_aa: CASSTGQSGNQPQHF
clone_size: once
d_call: TRBD1
j_call: TRBJ1-5
v_call: TRBV7-9

cdr3_nt: TGTGCCTGGAGTGTTAACAGGAACAATGAGCAGTTCTTC
cdr3_aa: CAWSVNRNNEQFF
clone_size: .
d_call: .
j_call: TRBJ2-1
v_call: TRBV30

cdr3_nt: TGTGCCAGCAGCTTGCAGGGATCCCTAGTTCCCAGCTCCTACGAGCAGTACTTC
cdr3_aa: CASSLQGSLVPSSYEQYF
clone_size: .
d_call: .
j_call: TRBJ2-7
v_call: TRBV7-8

cdr3_nt: TGTGCCAGCAGTCAACAGGGAAGCTCCTACAATGAGCAGTTCTTC
cdr3_aa: CASSQQGSSYNEQFF
clone_size: .
d_call: .
j_call: TRBJ2-1
v_call: TRBV3-1/TRBV3-2

cdr3_nt: TGTGCCAGCAGTGACGACAGGCTCCCCCGAAACTTT
cdr3_aa: CASSDDRLPRNF
clone_size: .
d_call: .
j_call: TRBJ1-1
v_call: TRBV2

cdr3_nt: TGTGCCAGCAGTAGGTCGGGGAGGGGCGAGCAGTACTTC
cdr3_aa: CASSRSGRGEQYF
clone_size: few
d_call: TRBD2
j_call: TRBJ2-7
v_call: TRBV6-5

cdr3_nt: TGTGCCAGCAGTTTAGAAGTTCGAGGCATTCAGTACTTC
cdr3_aa: CASSLEVRGIQYF
clone_size: .
d_call: .
j_call: TRBJ2-4
v_call: TRBV28

cdr3_nt: TGTGCTAGCAGCTCCAATCGGGGGTTGGAGACCCAGTACTTC
cdr3_aa: CASSSNRGLETQYF
clone_size: once
d_call: .
j_call: TRBJ2-5
v_call: TRBV7-7

cdr3_nt: TGTGCCTGGAGTGAGTTACAGTCGAGAGATACGCAGTATTTT
cdr3_aa: CAWSELQSRDTQYF
clone_size: .
d_call: .
j_call: TRBJ2-3
v_call: TRBV30

cdr3_nt: TGTGCCACCGGTCCGGGACAGGGGGGCTACACCTTC
cdr3_aa: CATGPGQGGYTF
clone_size: .
d_call: TRBD1
j_call: TRBJ1-2
v_call: TRBV12-3/TRBV12-4

cdr3_nt: TGTGCCAGTAGTCGCTACAACGACAGGGGAGCTAGCAATCAGCCCCAGCATTTT
cdr3_aa: CASSRYNDRGASNQPQHF
clone_size: .
d_call: TRBD1
j_call: TRBJ1-5
v_call: TRBV19

cdr3_nt: TGTGCCAGCCGAGGGACTTTGGGCACCGGGGAGCTGTTTTTT
cdr3_aa: CASRGTLGTGELFF
clone_size: .
d_call: .
j_call: TRBJ2-2
v_call: TRBV2

cdr3_nt: TGTGCCAGAAGCTTTTCAGGTACCCCGGATACGCAGTATTTT
cdr3_aa: CARSFSGTPDTQYF
clone_size: .
d_call: .
j_call: TRBJ2-3
v_call: TRBV5-3

cdr3_nt: TGTGCCAGCATGCCACTAAGTGCTGAAAAACTGTTTTTT
cdr3_aa: CASMPLSAEKLFF
clone_size: once
d_call: .
j_call: TRBJ1-4
v_call: TRBV6-5

cdr3_nt: TGTGCCAGCAGTTTAAAAGTGCCGGGACAGGGAGTGCACCAGAGTAGGGGGAATGAAAAACTGTTTTTT
cdr3_aa: CASSLKVPGQGVHQSRGNEKLFF
clone_size: .
d_call: TRBD1
j_call: TRBJ1-4
v_call: TRBV27

cdr3_nt: TGTGCCAGCAGCCAGGCCGGGACAGCACTCTCTGGAAACACCATATATTTT
cdr3_aa: CASSQAGTALSGNTIYF
clone_size: .
d_call: TRBD1
j_call: TRBJ1-3
v_call: TRBV4-2

cdr3_nt: TGCAGTGCTAGTTCGGCTAGCGTACCCTACGAGCAGTACTTC
cdr3_aa: CSASSASVPYEQYF
clone_size: .
d_call: .
j_call: TRBJ2-7
v_call: TRBV20-1

cdr3_nt: TGTGCCTGGAGCTTACAGGGAATCGGAAACACCATATATTTT
cdr3_aa: CAWSLQGIGNTIYF
clone_size: .
d_call: .
j_call: TRBJ1-3
v_call: TRBV30

cdr3_nt: TGCGCCAGCAGCTTTTCCTCCGGGACTAGCGGGGGAATCTACAATGAGCAGTTCTTC
cdr3_aa: CASSFSSGTSGGIYNEQFF
clone_size: .
d_call: TRBD2
j_call: TRBJ2-1
v_call: TRBV5-1

cdr3_nt: TGTGCCAGCTTTGAGGGCACTGAAGCTTTCTTT
cdr3_aa: CASFEGTEAFF
clone_size: .
d_call: .
j_call: TRBJ1-1
v_call: TRBV25-1

cdr3_nt: TGTGCCAGCAGCTCCCCTGGGTCGTGGGAGTGGGAGACCCAGTACTTC
cdr3_aa: CASSSPGSWEWETQYF
clone_size: .
d_call: .
j_call: TRBJ2-5
v_call: TRBV5-5